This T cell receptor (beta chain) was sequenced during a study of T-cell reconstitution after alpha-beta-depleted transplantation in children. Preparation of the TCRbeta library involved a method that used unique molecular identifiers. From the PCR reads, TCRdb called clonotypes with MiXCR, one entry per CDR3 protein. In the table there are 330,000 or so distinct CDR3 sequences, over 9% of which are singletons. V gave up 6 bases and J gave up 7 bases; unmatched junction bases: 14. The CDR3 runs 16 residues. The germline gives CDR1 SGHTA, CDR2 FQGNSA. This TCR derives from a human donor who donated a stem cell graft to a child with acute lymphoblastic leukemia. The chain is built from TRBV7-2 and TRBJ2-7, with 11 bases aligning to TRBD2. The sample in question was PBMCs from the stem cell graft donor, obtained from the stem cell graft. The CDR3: CASSLTILAGDGEQYF. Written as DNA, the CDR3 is TGTGCCAGCAGTCTAACCATACTAGCGGGAGACGGGGAGCAGTACTTC.